The clone carrying this T cell receptor beta chain was counted a few times. Its antigen is unknown. This sample was included in a study of OX40 agonist ivuxolimab in advanced cancers. The wider study: Patients got intravenous ivuxolimab at 0.01 to 10 mg/kg every 2 weeks. Notes on the study in general: Within 6 weeks, CD4+ and CD8+ blood T cells expanded clonally at 0.1 to 3.0 mg/kg.

Only in-frame clones appear in the TCRdb table, and some are missing; sequencing was by immunoSEQ multiplex PCR. The data contain 8,500 to 11,000 clones, around 80% of them singletons. From germline, CDR1 is ENHRY and CDR2 SYGVKD. The CDR3 has 15 residues. V lost 4 bases and J lost 0, with 12 bases in between. The source was CD4+ or CD8+ T cells sorted from blood, collected in a trial of the OX40 agonist ivuxolimab. The chain employs TRBV10-3 and TRBJ2-5, with D tentatively TRBD1 or TRBD2 (5 bases each). The clonotype was recovered from an adult with an advanced solid tumor such as melanoma, head and neck, liver or kidney cancer. For the CDR3, the DNA is TGTGCCATCAGTGGTTCAGGGACGGACCAAGAGACCCAGTACTTC. It encodes CAISGSGTDQETQYF.